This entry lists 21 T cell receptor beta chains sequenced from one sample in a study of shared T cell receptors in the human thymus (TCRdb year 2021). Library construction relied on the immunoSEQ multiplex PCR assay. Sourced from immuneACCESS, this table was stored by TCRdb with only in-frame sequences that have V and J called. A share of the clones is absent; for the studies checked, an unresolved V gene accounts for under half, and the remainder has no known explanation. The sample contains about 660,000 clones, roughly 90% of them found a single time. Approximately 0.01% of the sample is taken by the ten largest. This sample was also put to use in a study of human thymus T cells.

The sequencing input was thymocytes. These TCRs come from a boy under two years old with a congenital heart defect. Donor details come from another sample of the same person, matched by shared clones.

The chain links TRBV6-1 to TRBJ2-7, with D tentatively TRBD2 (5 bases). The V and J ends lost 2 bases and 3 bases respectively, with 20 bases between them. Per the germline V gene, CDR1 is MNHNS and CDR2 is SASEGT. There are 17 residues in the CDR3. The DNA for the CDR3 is TGTGCCAGCAGTGAAATCAACCTCAGCGGAGCCCACTACGAGCAGTACTTC. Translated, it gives CASSEINLSGAHYEQYF.

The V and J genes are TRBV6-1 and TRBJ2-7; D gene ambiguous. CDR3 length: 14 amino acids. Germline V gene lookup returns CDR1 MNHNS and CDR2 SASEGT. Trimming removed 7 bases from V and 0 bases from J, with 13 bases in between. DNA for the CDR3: TGTGCCAGCACCAATACTCCAAGCTCCTACGAGCAGTACTTC. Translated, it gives CASTNTPSSYEQYF.

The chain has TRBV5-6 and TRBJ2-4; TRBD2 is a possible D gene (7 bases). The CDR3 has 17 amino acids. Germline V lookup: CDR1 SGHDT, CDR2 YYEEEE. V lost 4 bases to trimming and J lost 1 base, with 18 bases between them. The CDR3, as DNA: TGTGCCAGCAGCCAAGGATGGGGGGGCATCGCCAAAAACATTCAGTACTTC. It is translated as CASSQGWGGIAKNIQYF.

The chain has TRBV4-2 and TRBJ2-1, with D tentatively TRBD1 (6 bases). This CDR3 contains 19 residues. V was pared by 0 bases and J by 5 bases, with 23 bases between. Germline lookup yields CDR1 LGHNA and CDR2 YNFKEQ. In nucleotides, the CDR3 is TGTGCCAGCAGCCAAGATGGGTTTGGGGGACATCTACCTAACAATGAGCAGTTCTTC. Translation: CASSQDGFGGHLPNNEQFF.

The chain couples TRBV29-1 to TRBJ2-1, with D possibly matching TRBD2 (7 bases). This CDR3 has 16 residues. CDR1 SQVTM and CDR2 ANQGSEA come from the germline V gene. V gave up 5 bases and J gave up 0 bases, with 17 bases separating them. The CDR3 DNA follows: TGCAGCGTTTCAGGGGCTAGCGGCCTCTCCTACAATGAGCAGTTCTTC. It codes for CSVSGASGLSYNEQFF.

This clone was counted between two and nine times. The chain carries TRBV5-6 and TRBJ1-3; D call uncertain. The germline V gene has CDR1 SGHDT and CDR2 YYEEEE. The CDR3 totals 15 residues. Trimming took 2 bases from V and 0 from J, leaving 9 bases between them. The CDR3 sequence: CASSFDADSGNTIYF. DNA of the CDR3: TGTGCCAGCAGCTTCGATGCAGACTCTGGAAACACCATATATTTT.

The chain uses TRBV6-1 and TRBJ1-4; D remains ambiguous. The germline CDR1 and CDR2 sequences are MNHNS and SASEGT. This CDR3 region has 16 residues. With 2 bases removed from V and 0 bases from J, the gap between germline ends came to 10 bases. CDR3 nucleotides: TGTGCCAGCAGTGAAATTAGGAGTGCAACTAATGAAAAACTGTTTTTT. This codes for CASSEIRSATNEKLFF.

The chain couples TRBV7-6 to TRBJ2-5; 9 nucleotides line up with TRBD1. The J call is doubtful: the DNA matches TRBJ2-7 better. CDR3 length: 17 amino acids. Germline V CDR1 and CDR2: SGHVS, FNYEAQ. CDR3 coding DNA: TGTGCCAGCAGCTCCCCCAGCCACAGGGGGCTTAACTACGAGCAGTACTTC. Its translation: CASSSPSHRGLNYEQYF.

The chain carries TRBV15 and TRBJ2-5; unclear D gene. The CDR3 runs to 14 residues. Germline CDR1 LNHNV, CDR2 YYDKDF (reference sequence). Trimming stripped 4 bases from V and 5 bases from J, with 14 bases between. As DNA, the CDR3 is TGTGCCACCAGCAATCCGGCCTGGCGGGAGACCCAGTACTTC. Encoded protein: CATSNPAWRETQYF.

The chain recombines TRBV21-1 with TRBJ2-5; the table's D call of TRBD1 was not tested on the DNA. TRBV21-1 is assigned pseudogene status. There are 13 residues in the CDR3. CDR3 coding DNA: TGTGCCAGCAGCCTCGACAGGGAAGAGACCCAGTACTTC. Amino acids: CASSLDREETQYF.

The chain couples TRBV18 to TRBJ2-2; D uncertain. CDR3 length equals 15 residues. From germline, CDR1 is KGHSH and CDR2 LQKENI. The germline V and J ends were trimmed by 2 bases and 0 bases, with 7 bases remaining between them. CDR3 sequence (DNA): TGTGCCAGCTCACCATCCACATCGAACACCGGGGAGCTGTTTTTT. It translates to CASSPSTSNTGELFF.

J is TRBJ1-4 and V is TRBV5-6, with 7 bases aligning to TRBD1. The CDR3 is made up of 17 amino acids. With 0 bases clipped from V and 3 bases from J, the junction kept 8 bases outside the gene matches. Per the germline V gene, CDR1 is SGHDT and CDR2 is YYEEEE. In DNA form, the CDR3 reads TGTGCCAGCAGCTTGGGCCACAGGGGTCTAGCTAATGAAAAACTGTTTTTT. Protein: CASSLGHRGLANEKLFF. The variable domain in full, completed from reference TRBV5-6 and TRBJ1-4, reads DAGVTQSPTHLIKTRGQQVTLRCSPKSGHDTVSWYQQALGQGPQFIFQYYEEEERQRGNFPDRFSGHQFPNYSSELNVNALLLGDSALYLCASSLGHRGLANEKLFFGSGTQLSVL.

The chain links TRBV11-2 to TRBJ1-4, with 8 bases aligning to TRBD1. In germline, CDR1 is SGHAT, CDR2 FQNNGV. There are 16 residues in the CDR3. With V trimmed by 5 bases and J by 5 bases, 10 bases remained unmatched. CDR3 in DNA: TGTGCCAGCAGCCCCAAGCCGCGGGACAGGAATGAAAAACTGTTTTTT. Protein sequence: CASSPKPRDRNEKLFF.

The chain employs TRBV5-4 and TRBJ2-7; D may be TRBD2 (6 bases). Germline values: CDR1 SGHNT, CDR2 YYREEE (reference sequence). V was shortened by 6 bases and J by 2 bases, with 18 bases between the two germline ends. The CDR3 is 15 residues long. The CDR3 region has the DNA TGTGCCAGCAACAACCCCCGGGACTCTCCCTACGAGCAGTACTTC. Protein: CASNNPRDSPYEQYF.

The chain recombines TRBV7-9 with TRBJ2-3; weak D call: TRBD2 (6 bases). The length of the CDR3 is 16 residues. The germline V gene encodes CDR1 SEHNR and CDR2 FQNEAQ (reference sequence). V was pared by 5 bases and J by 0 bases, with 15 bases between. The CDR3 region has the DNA TGTGCCAGCAGCCCCCGACTAGTCACTAGCACAGATACGCAGTATTTT. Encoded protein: CASSPRLVTSTDTQYF.

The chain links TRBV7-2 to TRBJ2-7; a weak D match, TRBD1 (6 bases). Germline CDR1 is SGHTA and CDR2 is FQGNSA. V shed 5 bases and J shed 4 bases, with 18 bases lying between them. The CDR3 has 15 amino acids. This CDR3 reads CASSIRGGLPYEQYF. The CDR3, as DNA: TGTGCCAGCAGCATCAGGGGTGGGTTGCCATACGAGCAGTACTTC.

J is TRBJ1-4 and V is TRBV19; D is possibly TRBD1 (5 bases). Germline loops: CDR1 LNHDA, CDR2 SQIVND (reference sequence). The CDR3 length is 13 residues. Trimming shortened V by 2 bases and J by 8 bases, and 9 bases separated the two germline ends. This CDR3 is CASSIRGGEKLFF. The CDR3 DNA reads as TGTGCCAGTAGTATACGGGGGGGGGAAAAACTGTTTTTT.

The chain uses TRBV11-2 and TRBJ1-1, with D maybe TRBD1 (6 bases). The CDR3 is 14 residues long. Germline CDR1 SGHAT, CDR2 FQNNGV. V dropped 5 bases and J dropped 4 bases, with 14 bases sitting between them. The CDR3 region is CASSLNRVGTEAFF. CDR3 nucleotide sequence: TGTGCCAGCAGCCTGAACAGGGTAGGCACTGAAGCTTTCTTT.

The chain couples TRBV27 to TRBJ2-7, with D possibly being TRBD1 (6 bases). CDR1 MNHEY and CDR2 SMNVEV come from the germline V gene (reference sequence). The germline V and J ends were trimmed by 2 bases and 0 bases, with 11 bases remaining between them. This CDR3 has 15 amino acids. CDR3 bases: TGTGCCAGCAGTTTACCCGGGACAAGCTCCTACGAGCAGTACTTC. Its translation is CASSLPGTSSYEQYF.

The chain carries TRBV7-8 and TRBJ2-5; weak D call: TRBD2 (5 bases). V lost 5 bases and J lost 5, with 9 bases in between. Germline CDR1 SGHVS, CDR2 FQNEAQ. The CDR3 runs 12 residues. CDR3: CASSAGGETQYF. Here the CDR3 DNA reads TGTGCCAGCAGCGCCGGCGGGGAGACCCAGTACTTC.

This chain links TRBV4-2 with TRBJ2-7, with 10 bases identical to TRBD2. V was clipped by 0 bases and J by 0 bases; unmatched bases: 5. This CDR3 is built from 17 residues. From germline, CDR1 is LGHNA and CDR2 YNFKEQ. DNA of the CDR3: TGTGCCAGCAGCCAAGAGGCTAGCGGGGGTAGCTCCTACGAGCAGTACTTC. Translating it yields CASSQEASGGSSYEQYF.